The 5 T cell receptor beta chains below all came from one sample that was sequenced in a study of technical replicates of blood from a few donors. The protocol was immunoSEQ multiplex PCR, while the TCRdb copy is restricted to in-frame clones and leaves out a portion. The table has about 82,000 clones, 96% seen once; the top ten hold about 0.36%. The sample consisted of T cells isolated from PBMCs. Receptor source: a human donor in good health.

This chain links TRBV11-2 with TRBJ2-7, with D maybe TRBD2 (6 bases). The CDR3 is made up of 15 amino acids. Trimming removed 1 base from V and 6 bases from J, with 16 bases in between. Germline CDR1 is SGHAT and CDR2 is FQNNGV. CDR3 DNA sequence: TGTGCCAGCAGCTTAGGGGGAGGAGTTCCCCTCGAGCAGTACTTC. Translating it yields CASSLGGGVPLEQYF.

The chain is built from TRBV10-1 and TRBJ2-5; 7 positions agree with TRBD1. V gave up 7 bases and J gave up 5 bases; unmatched junction bases: 16. This CDR3 has 16 amino acids. Germline V gene lookup returns CDR1 WNHNN and CDR2 SYGVQD (reference sequence). CDR3 in amino acids: CASNTPTGLGTETQYF. The CDR3 bases are TGCGCCAGCAATACCCCGACAGGGTTAGGGACGGAGACCCAGTACTTC.

The chain uses TRBV28 and TRBJ2-7; D unclear. Trimming took off 5 bases at V and 0 bases at J, with 11 bases between the two ends. Germline assignment: CDR1 MDHEN and CDR2 SYDVKM. The CDR3 is 14 residues long. The chain's CDR3 is CASSPNPSSYEQYF. For the CDR3, the DNA is TGTGCCAGCAGTCCGAACCCGAGCTCCTACGAGCAGTACTTC.

The genes are TRBV10-3 and TRBJ2-3, with 9 bases lining up with TRBD2. The ends lost 6 bases at V and 6 bases at J; junction bases unmatched: 4. Looked up from germline, CDR1 is ENHRY and CDR2 is SYGVKD. There are 13 residues in the CDR3. The CDR3 nucleotides read TGTGCCATCAGCTTAGCGGGAGAGGATACGCAGTATTTT. Translation: CAISLAGEDTQYF.

The count of this clone is one. The chain carries TRBV30 and TRBJ2-5; D unresolved. This CDR3 spans 11 amino acids. Germline CDR1 GTSNPN, CDR2 SVGIG (reference sequence). Between the trimmed V and J ends, which lost 5 bases and 2 bases, there was a span of 6 bases. This CDR3 reads CAWGHQETQYF. In DNA form, the CDR3 reads TGTGCCTGGGGCCATCAAGAGACCCAGTACTTC.